What follows is one T cell receptor beta chain and its context. Its cognate antigen is unknown. Germline is not matched at one junction end, which may reflect a read error. The PCR made use of 60 Vbeta and 13 Jbeta primers. Sequencing used immunoSEQ multiplex PCR; TCRdb keeps in-frame clones, though not all of them. This sample carries 55,000 to 75,000 clones, with 3% to 4% going to the ten biggest clones. Looked up from germline, CDR1 is SEHNR and CDR2 is FQNEAQ (reference sequence). The CDR3 has 11 amino acids. This record belongs to a study of cytomegalovirus exposure and HLA in healthy donors. Study findings and constraints: Fewer N-insertions than the roughly 630-donor mean were reportedly shown by an Asian-associated ancestry cluster in a later analysis.

The rearrangement uses TRBV7-9 and TRBJ1-6; D not resolved. The specimen sequenced was PBMCs. This TCR was recovered from a male donor in good health and CMV-seronegative. CDR3 residues: CASSLGSPLHF. Written as DNA, the CDR3 is TGTGCCAGCAGCTTAGGCTCACCCCTACACTTT.